The 11 T cell receptor beta chains below were found in one sample sequenced in a study of vaccination effects on CD4 cells after COVID-19. For these receptors, no antigen is known. It was after 10 days of culture that CD4+ T cells were isolated. Sequencing was performed with immunoSEQ multiplex PCR; in TCRdb, only in-frame clones are kept and a portion is missing. Among around 40,000 clones listed, 65% to 70% were seen once. The sample in question was CD4+ T cells from PBMCs cultured without peptide, obtained before COVID-19 vaccination. The receptors come from a human donor who received a COVID-19 vaccine.

This rearrangement joins TRBV19 to TRBJ2-3, with D tentatively TRBD2 (5 bases). Germline V CDR1 and CDR2: LNHDA, SQIVND (reference sequence). The CDR3 is made up of 14 amino acids. V lost 7 bases and J lost 2, with 13 bases in between. The CDR3 DNA reads TGTGCCAGTACCCCAACCCGGGACACAGATACGCAGTATTTT. It is translated as CASTPTRDTDTQYF.

The chain employs TRBV7-2 and TRBJ2-3; tentative D call: TRBD2 (6 bases). CDR1 and CDR2 from the germline V gene are SGHTA and FQGNSA. V was pared by 7 bases and J by 4 bases, with 12 bases between. This CDR3 comprises 13 residues. The chain's CDR3 is CASNRGEADTQYF. The CDR3 DNA is TGTGCCAGCAACCGCGGGGAGGCAGATACGCAGTATTTT.

The chain joins TRBV6-5 to TRBJ2-7; D is unclear. This CDR3 spans 11 amino acids. The germline gives CDR1 MNHEY, CDR2 SVGAGI. Trimming left V 1 base short and J 7 bases short, with 5 bases between. The CDR3 DNA sequence: TGTGCCAGCAGTTACTTTCGGGAGCAGTACTTC. Protein: CASSYFREQYF.

This clone was detected a few times. This rearrangement joins TRBV19 to TRBJ2-1; 10 bases fit TRBD2. Germline V gives CDR1 LNHDA, CDR2 SQIVND (reference sequence). The trim removed 8 bases at V and 9 bases at J, leaving 13 bases unmatched. The CDR3 has 15 residues. CDR3 in amino acids: CASLSPLAGAGEQFF. The DNA for the CDR3 is TGTGCCAGTTTAAGTCCCCTAGCGGGAGCTGGTGAGCAGTTCTTC.

This clone was counted a single time. V and J are TRBV6-5 and TRBJ2-7; D is undetermined. V was trimmed by 5 bases and J by 0 bases, leaving 11 bases between them. The CDR3 has 14 amino acids. The V gene's germline CDR1 is MNHEY and CDR2 SVGAGI. The CDR3 coding sequence is TGTGCCAGCAGTCGAGTAAAAAGCTCCTACGAGCAGTACTTC. It specifies CASSRVKSSYEQYF.

The gene calls are TRBV6-5 and TRBJ1-3; D remains ambiguous. The CDR3 consists of 15 residues. Germline CDR1 is MNHEY and CDR2 is SVGAGI. Trimming removed 6 bases at V and 0 bases at J, with 12 bases between. The DNA for the CDR3 is TGTGCCAGCAGCGTCGAGTCCCTCTCTGGAAACACCATATATTTT. Translation gives CASSVESLSGNTIYF.

The chain joins TRBV11-2 to TRBJ2-4, with 15 bases lining up with TRBD2. The CDR3 is 18 residues long. Trimming removed 5 bases from V and 3 bases from J; junction bases left unmatched: 8. Germline V CDR1 and CDR2: SGHAT, FQNNGV. This CDR3 is CASSKGLAGGKDKNIQYF. The CDR3 nucleotides are TGTGCCAGCAGCAAGGGACTAGCGGGGGGTAAGGACAAAAACATTCAGTACTTC.

The chain uses TRBV9 and TRBJ2-7; TRBD1 agrees at 9 bases. This CDR3 is 14 amino acids long. Per germline, CDR1 SGDLS and CDR2 YYNGEE. Unmatched junction bases numbered 3, after V lost 4 bases and J lost 1 base. The CDR3 DNA is TGTGCCAGCAGCTCCGGGACAGGGTCCTACGAGCAGTACTTC. It translates to CASSSGTGSYEQYF.

V gene TRBV11-2 combines with J gene TRBJ2-7; possibly TRBD2 for D (6 bases). The CDR3 length is 14 residues. The V gene lost 0 bases and the J gene lost 5 bases, with 11 bases spanning the gap. CDR1 and CDR2 (germline): SGHAT, FQNNGV. CDR3 amino acids: CASSLDGGINEQYF. For the CDR3, the DNA is TGTGCCAGCAGCTTAGACGGCGGGATCAACGAGCAGTACTTC. Using reference TRBV11-2 and TRBJ2-7 for the parts outside the CDR3, the full variable domain is EAGVAQSPRYKIIEKRQSVAFWCNPISGHATLYWYQQILGQGPKLLIQFQNNGVVDDSQLPKDRFSAERLKGVDSTLKIQPAKLEDSAVYLCASSLDGGINEQYFGPGTRLTVT.

This chain connects TRBV21-1 to TRBJ2-7; the D call of TRBD1 is as the table states it, not checked on the DNA. TRBV21-1 is noted as a pseudogene. There are 19 residues in the CDR3. The CDR3 sequence: CASSWGQGRGSGVAYEQYF. The DNA of the CDR3 is TGTGCCAGCAGCTGGGGACAGGGACGGGGTAGCGGGGTGGCATACGAGCAGTACTTC.

This clone came up once. The chain's CDR3 is CASSLVLPQSRTDTQYF. CDR3 nucleotides: TGTGCCAGCAGCTTAGTTCTCCCCCAATCCCGCACAGATACGCAGTATTTT. The rearrangement links TRBV13 to TRBJ2-3; D remains unclear. CDR1 is PRHDT and CDR2 is FYEKMQ in the germline V gene (reference sequence). The germline V and J ends were trimmed by 1 base and 1 base, with 15 bases remaining between them. The CDR3 contains 17 residues.